The clone carrying this TCR beta chain was seen a few times. Its antigen is undetermined. This sample stems from a study of long-term antiretroviral therapy in people with HIV. Study context: First collections came about a decade before the 2015 immediate-ART recommendation.

An immunoSEQ assay, version v3.0, was performed at survey level. Data came from immunoSEQ multiplex PCR; TCRdb stores just in-frame clones and leaves some out. The sample has fewer than 40,000 clones, approximately 86% seen once. The CDR3 loop spans 11 amino acids. The V gene lost 6 bases and the J gene lost 0 bases, with 6 bases spanning the gap. CDR1 is DFQATT, CDR2 SNEGSKA, per germline (reference sequence). Clinicians in the United States treated all participants with HIV. Whole-study results and caveats: Post-ART diversity increased but stayed below transplant donor controls.

The gene calls are TRBV20-1 and TRBJ2-7; the D is unclear. Source: unsorted PBMCs, taken just before starting antiretroviral therapy. This sequence was found in a woman between 18 and 29 years old with HIV. The CDR3, as DNA: TGCAGTGCATGTGACTCCTACGAGCAGTACTTC. It codes for CSACDSYEQYF.